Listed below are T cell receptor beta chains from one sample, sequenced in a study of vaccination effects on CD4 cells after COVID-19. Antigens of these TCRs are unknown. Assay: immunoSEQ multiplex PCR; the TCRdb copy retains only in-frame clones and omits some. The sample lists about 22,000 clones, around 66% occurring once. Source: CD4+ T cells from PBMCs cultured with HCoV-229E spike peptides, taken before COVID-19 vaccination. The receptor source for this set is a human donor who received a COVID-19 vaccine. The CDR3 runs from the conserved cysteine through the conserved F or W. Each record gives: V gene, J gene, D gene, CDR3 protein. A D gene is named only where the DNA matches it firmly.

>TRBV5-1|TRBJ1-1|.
CASSLGGKPEAFF
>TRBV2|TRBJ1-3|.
CASRLDSPNTIYF
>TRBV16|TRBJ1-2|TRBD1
CASSQHGTGALFYGYTF
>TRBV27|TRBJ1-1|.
CASSDLGGRRAFF
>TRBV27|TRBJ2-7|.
CASSFSLGDAYEQYF
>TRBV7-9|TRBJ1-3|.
CASSLGRAPGNTIYF
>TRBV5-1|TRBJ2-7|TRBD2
CASSPAGGGYEQYF
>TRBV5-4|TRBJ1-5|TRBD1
CASSLGGTGFGGQPQHF
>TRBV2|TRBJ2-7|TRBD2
CASNQREFSEQYF
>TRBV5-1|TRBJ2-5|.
CASSLYWTAQETQYF
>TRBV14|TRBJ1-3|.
CASSQGLTVSGNTIYF
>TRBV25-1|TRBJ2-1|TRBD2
CASSEFAGGGYNEQFF
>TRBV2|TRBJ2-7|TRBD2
CASAVGASGSYEQYF
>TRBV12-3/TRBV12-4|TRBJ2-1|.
CASCKLQGDEQFF
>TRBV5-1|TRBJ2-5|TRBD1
CASSSNRGSETQYF
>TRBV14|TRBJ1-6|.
CASSRGRGYSPLHF
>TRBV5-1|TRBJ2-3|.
CASSGLPGPTDTQYF
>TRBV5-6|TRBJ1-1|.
CASSLGDLRRNTEAFF
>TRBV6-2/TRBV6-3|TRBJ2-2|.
CASSPTRNTGELFF
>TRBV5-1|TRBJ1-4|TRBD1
CASSLDRLSEKLFF
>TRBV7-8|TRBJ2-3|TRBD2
CASSLGTSGTSTDTQYF
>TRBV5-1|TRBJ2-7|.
CASSLVRRDSYEQYF